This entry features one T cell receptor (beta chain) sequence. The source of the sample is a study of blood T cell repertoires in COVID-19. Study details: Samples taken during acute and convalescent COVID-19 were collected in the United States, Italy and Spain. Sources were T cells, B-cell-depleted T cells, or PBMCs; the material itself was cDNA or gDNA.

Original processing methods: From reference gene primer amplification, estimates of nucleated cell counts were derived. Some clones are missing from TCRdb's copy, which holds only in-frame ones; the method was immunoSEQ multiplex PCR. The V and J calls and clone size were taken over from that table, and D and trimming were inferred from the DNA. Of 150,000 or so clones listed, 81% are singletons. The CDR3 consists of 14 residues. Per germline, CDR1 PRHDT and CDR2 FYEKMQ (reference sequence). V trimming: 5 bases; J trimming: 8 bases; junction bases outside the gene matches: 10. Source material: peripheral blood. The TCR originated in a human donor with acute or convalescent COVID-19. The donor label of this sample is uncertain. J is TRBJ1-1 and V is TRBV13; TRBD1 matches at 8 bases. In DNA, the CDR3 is TGTGCCAGCAGCCCCCAACAGGGGGGTGCAGAAGCTTTCTTT. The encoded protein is CASSPQQGGAEAFF.